The 15 T cell receptor beta chains below come from one sample, sequenced in a study of blood T cell repertoires in COVID-19 (dated by TCRdb to about 2020). Libraries were constructed by the immunoSEQ multiplex PCR assay. Sourced from immuneACCESS, this table was stored by TCRdb with only in-frame sequences that have V and J called. A share of the clones is absent; for the studies checked, an unresolved V gene accounts for under half, and the remainder has no known explanation. Across this sample there are approximately 140,000 clones, with more than 70% seen only once. The biggest ten clones account for roughly 28% of the sample. Sequenced material: peripheral blood. These receptor sequences come from a human donor in a cohort sampled during active COVID-19.

J is TRBJ2-5 and V is TRBV2; 8 bases fit TRBD1. V shed 6 bases and J 4 bases; nucleotides not matched to a gene: 7. The CDR3 sequence is 14 residues long. Germline CDR1 SNHLY, CDR2 FYNNEI. DNA of the CDR3: TGTGCCAGCAGATTACAGGGGGTGGGAGAGACCCAGTACTTC. Its protein is CASRLQGVGETQYF.

The V gene is TRBV7-6, the J gene TRBJ2-7, with TRBD1 matching over 7 bases. V lost 5 bases to trimming and J lost 3 bases; unmatched junction nucleotides: 10. The CDR3 has 15 amino acids. Per germline, CDR1 SGHVS and CDR2 FNYEAQ. The CDR3 bases are TGTGCCAGCAGCCCCTCGACAGGGCAGAGCTACGAGCAGTACTTC. It is translated as CASSPSTGQSYEQYF.

In this sample, this clone turned up once. V and J are TRBV5-1 and TRBJ2-2; D is unresolved. Germline V gene data show CDR1 as SGHRS and CDR2 as YFSETQ. V was cut by 4 bases and J by 7 bases, with 17 bases left in between. The CDR3 length is 15 residues. This CDR3 reads CASSTRLSSGGELFF. For the CDR3, the DNA is TGCGCCAGCAGCACGCGACTCTCATCGGGCGGGGAGCTGTTTTTT.

The chain joins TRBV12-5 to TRBJ2-7; 9 nucleotides line up with TRBD2. The germline gives CDR1 LGHNT, CDR2 FRNRAP. CDR3 length: 14 amino acids. V shed 6 bases and J 4 bases; nucleotides not matched to a gene: 7. The CDR3 loop is CASGQASGDYEQYF. The CDR3 DNA reads TGTGCTAGTGGCCAGGCTAGCGGGGATTACGAGCAGTACTTC. Drawing the rest from reference TRBV12-5 and TRBJ2-7, the complete variable domain is DARVTQTPRHKVTEMGQEVTMRCQPILGHNTVFWYRQTMMQGLELLAYFRNRAPLDDSGMPKDRFSAEMPDATLATLKIQPSEPRDSAVYFCASGQASGDYEQYFGPGTRLTVT.

J is TRBJ1-2 and V is TRBV3-1 (or the pseudogene TRBV3-2); 10 bases fit TRBD1. CDR3 length equals 15 residues. CDR1 is LGHDT, CDR2 YNNKEL, per germline (reference sequence). V gave up 6 bases and J gave up 10 bases; unmatched junction bases: 14. The DNA of the CDR3 is TGTGCCAGCAGTCTGCCCGACAGGGGGCGGATTCACTACACCTTC. Its translation is CASSLPDRGRIHYTF.

The chain is built from TRBV15 and TRBJ1-1; TRBD1 agrees at 7 bases. In germline, CDR1 is LNHNV, CDR2 YYDKDF (reference sequence). Losses at the gene ends were 3 bases for V and 0 bases for J; bases not matched to a gene: 7. CDR3 size: 16 residues. CDR3 residues: CATSRGGQTLNTEAFF. The DNA for the CDR3 is TGTGCCACCAGCAGGGGGGGACAGACCCTGAACACTGAAGCTTTCTTT.

This clone was picked up a small number of times. The chain combines TRBV30 with TRBJ2-2; D uncertain. There are 14 residues in the CDR3. Trimming took off 2 bases at V and 3 bases at J, with 10 bases between the two ends. Germline V gene lookup returns CDR1 GTSNPN and CDR2 SVGIG (reference sequence). The CDR3 region is CAWSRSRHTGELFF. CDR3 coding DNA: TGTGCCTGGAGTAGGAGCAGACACACCGGGGAGCTGTTTTTT.

The CDR3 region has the DNA TGTGCCAGCAGTTTCCCGGGACAGGGTTTGGAGCAGTACTTC. This sequence encodes CASSFPGQGLEQYF. The rearrangement uses TRBV7-9 and TRBJ2-7, with 9 nucleotides matching TRBD1. Germline CDR1 reads SEHNR; CDR2 reads FQNEAQ (reference sequence). The CDR3 length is 14 residues. The J segment lost 7 bases and the V segment lost 6 bases, leaving 10 bases of the junction unmatched.

The chain joins TRBV5-8 to TRBJ2-1, with D perhaps TRBD1 (5 bases). This CDR3 has 17 residues. Trimming pared 4 bases from V and 1 base from J, leaving 18 bases between. CDR1 and CDR2 (germline): SGHTS, YDEGEE. The DNA for the CDR3 is TGTGCCAGCAGCCTTTTCACAGGCCCGTTTTCCTACAATGAGCAGTTCTTC. Encoded protein: CASSLFTGPFSYNEQFF.

This clone was observed a single time. CDR3 sequence reads: CASSPGGETQYF. DNA of the CDR3: TGTGCCAGCAGCCCTGGGGGGGAGACCCAGTACTTC. The chain links TRBV3-1 (or the pseudogene TRBV3-2) to TRBJ2-5; D may be TRBD2 (6 bases). Per the germline V gene, CDR1 is LGHDT and CDR2 is YNNKEL (reference sequence). CDR3 length: 12 residues. Deletions cut 4 bases from V and 5 bases from J, with 8 bases between.

This chain uses TRBV7-6 with TRBJ2-1; D is perhaps TRBD2 (5 bases). Germline CDR1 reads SGHVS; CDR2 reads FNYEAQ. Between the trimmed V and J ends, which lost 8 bases and 0 bases, there was a span of 14 bases. This CDR3 region has 15 residues. The CDR3 is CASARSGSSYNEQFF. The DNA of the CDR3 is TGTGCCAGCGCCCGTTCTGGGAGCTCCTACAATGAGCAGTTCTTC.

The CDR3 DNA is TGTGCCAGCGGGGGACTAGCGGGGACCTACAATGAGCAGTTCTTC. It is translated as CASGGLAGTYNEQFF. The J gene is TRBJ2-1, the V gene TRBV7-9, with TRBD2 identical over 13 bases. This CDR3 has 15 residues. The V gene's germline CDR1 is SEHNR and CDR2 FQNEAQ (reference sequence). V lost 8 bases, J lost 2 bases, and 3 bases stayed unmatched.

The chain combines TRBV11-1 with TRBJ2-7; D is ambiguous. CDR3 size: 13 residues. V lost 1 base and J lost 3, with 7 bases in between. The germline gives CDR1 SGHAT, CDR2 FQDESV (reference sequence). The CDR3 sequence is CASSLERVYEQYF. As DNA, the CDR3 is TGTGCCAGCAGCTTAGAACGGGTCTACGAGCAGTACTTC.

This chain connects TRBV7-6 to TRBJ2-1; D might be TRBD1 (6 bases). Between the trimmed V and J ends, which lost 0 bases and 6 bases, there was a span of 21 bases. CDR1 SGHVS and CDR2 FNYEAQ come from the germline V gene. This CDR3 is 18 amino acids long. The CDR3 sequence is CASSLAFGQNTFFNEQFF. In DNA, the CDR3 is TGTGCCAGCAGCTTAGCGTTTGGACAGAATACGTTCTTCAATGAGCAGTTCTTC.

V gene TRBV19 combines with J gene TRBJ1-2, with no clear D. V was pared by 0 bases and J by 1 base, with 6 bases between. The CDR3 extends over 14 amino acids. Germline loops: CDR1 LNHDA, CDR2 SQIVND (reference sequence). The CDR3 region is CASSIDGRNYGYTF. The CDR3 DNA is TGTGCCAGTAGTATAGATGGGCGTAACTATGGCTACACCTTC.